Below are 3 T cell receptor beta chains sequenced from a single sample in a study of blood T cell repertoires in COVID-19. Some clones are missing from TCRdb's copy, which holds only in-frame ones; the method was immunoSEQ multiplex PCR. This table holds about 160,000 clones, 75% to 90% found once. Sequences were obtained from peripheral blood. The receptors were sampled from a human donor with acute or convalescent COVID-19. The donor label of this sample is uncertain.

CDR3 amino acids: CASSSVSPGGREKLFF. The CDR3 bases are TGTGCCAGCAGCTCTGTTTCCCCCGGGGGGCGAGAAAAACTGTTTTTT. The V gene is TRBV28, the J gene TRBJ1-4; tentative D call: TRBD1 (6 bases). Germline-derived CDR1 and CDR2 are MDHEN and SYDVKM. Trimming took 6 bases from V and 8 from J, leaving 22 bases between them. The CDR3 sequence is 16 residues long.

This clone was seen only once. The V and J genes are TRBV3-1 (or the pseudogene TRBV3-2) and TRBJ2-6; D possibly corresponds to TRBD2 (6 bases). This CDR3 contains 17 residues. Trimming pared 4 bases from V and 4 bases from J, leaving 17 bases between. In germline, CDR1 is LGHDT, CDR2 YNNKEL (reference sequence). In DNA, the CDR3 is TGTGCCAGCAGCCGGCGCGGGACGGGCCGCGGGGCCAACGTCCTGACTTTC. This gives the protein CASSRRGTGRGANVLTF.

This chain links TRBV4-1 with TRBJ2-7, with 7 bases lining up with TRBD2. J gave up 5 bases and V 3 bases, and 7 bases lay outside the gene matches. The CDR3 is 14 amino acids. Germline V gene lookup returns CDR1 MGHRA and CDR2 YSYEKL. Written as DNA, the CDR3 is TGCGCCAGCAGCCAGATCGGGGGGAGGGACGAGCAGTACTTC. As protein: CASSQIGGRDEQYF.